This T cell receptor (beta chain) was identified during a study of blood T cell repertoires in COVID-19. Turning to the study itself: From T cells, B-cell-depleted T cells, or PBMCs came the material, which was cDNA or gDNA.

The CDR3 contains 14 residues. Germline V gene lookup returns CDR1 LNHDA and CDR2 SQIVND (reference sequence). V dropped 2 bases and J dropped 2 bases, with 7 bases sitting between them. Patients in Seattle were enrolled during active infection, then followed longitudinally. Original processing methods: Estimation of nucleated cell counts was performed using reference gene primer amplification. The protocol was immunoSEQ multiplex PCR, while the TCRdb copy is restricted to in-frame clones and leaves out a portion. V and J calls plus clone size are reproduced from that table; the DNA served to infer D and trimming. The table lists tens of thousands of clones, 65% to 80% of them singletons.

The chain combines TRBV19 with TRBJ1-5; no clear D. The material sequenced was peripheral blood. The source of this sequence is a man in his fifties with COVID-19, enrolled during active disease. This CDR3 reads CASSILGGNQPQHF. CDR3 sequence (DNA): TGTGCCAGTAGTATACTGGGCGGCAATCAGCCCCAGCATTTT. The variable domain in full, completed from reference TRBV19 and TRBJ1-5, reads DGGITQSPKYLFRKEGQNVTLSCEQNLNHDAMYWYRQDPGQGLRLIYYSQIVNDFQKGDIAEGYSVSREKKESFPLTVTSAQKNPTAFYLCASSILGGNQPQHFGDGTRLSIL.